This T cell receptor (beta chain) derives from a study of tumor-infiltrating lymphocytes in oesophageal squamous cell carcinoma (dated by TCRdb to 2016 to 2017). The protocol used for the library was PCR. Instrument on record: Illumina HiSeq 2000. The public reads were reanalyzed by TCRdb: fastp trimming at Q25, MiXCR alignment, in-frame beta chains only. Under each unique CDR3 protein, matching rows form one entry showing the most common genes and DNA. The sample contains roughly 21,000 distinct CDR3 sequences, more than 30% of them found a single time. Approximately 40% of the sample lies in the top ten. Turning to this clonotype: This receptor's antigen is unknown. Within one base of it there is no much larger clone, and no base qualities were kept.

The V end loses 6 bases and the J end loses 2 bases, and a stretch of 13 bases separates them. The germline V gene (reference sequence) provides CDR1 MNHNY and CDR2 SVGAGI. From its cysteine to its phenylalanine, the CDR3 spans 14 amino acids. The entry retains the CDR3 DNA only, 42 bases that are in frame from base 1. The receptor chain draws on TRBV6-6 and TRBJ1-1, with the D segment identity uncertain. This clonotype was sampled from a male donor with esophageal squamous cell carcinoma. Sample: esophageal tumor tissue. The CDR3 reads as follows: CASSERGYNTEAFF. The sequenced DNA: TGTGCCAGCAGCGAACGGGGTTATAACACTGAAGCTTTCTTT.